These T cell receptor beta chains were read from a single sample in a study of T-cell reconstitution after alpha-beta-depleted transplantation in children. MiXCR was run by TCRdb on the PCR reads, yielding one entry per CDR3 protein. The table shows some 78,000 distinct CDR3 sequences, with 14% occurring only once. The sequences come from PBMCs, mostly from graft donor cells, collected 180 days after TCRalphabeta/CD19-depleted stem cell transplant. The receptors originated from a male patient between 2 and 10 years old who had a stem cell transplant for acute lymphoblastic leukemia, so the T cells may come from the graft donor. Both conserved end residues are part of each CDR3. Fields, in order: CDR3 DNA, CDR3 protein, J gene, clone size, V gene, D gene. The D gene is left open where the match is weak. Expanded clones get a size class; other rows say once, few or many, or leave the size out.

CDR3nt: TGTGCCAGCAGTTTAAGGGTGACAGATACGCAGTATTTT; CDR3aa: CASSLRVTDTQYF; j_gene: TRBJ2-3; abundance: .; v_gene: TRBV12-3/TRBV12-4; d_gene: .
CDR3nt: TGTGCCAGCAGCCCTTTAGCGGGGGAAGAGACCCAGTACTTC; CDR3aa: CASSPLAGEETQYF; j_gene: TRBJ2-5; abundance: few; v_gene: TRBV7-9; d_gene: TRBD2
CDR3nt: TGTGCCAGCAGCTTAGAGAGCCACTATGGCTACACCTTC; CDR3aa: CASSLESHYGYTF; j_gene: TRBJ1-2; abundance: few; v_gene: TRBV7-6; d_gene: .
CDR3nt: TGTGCCAGCAGTCCCGGCGGGCGGGCAACCTACGAGCAGTACTTC; CDR3aa: CASSPGGRATYEQYF; j_gene: TRBJ2-7; abundance: many; v_gene: TRBV12-3/TRBV12-4; d_gene: .
CDR3nt: TGCAGTGCTAGTGGTCAACTAGCGGCTAGCACAGATACGCAGTATTTT; CDR3aa: CSASGQLAASTDTQYF; j_gene: TRBJ2-3; abundance: many; v_gene: TRBV20-1; d_gene: TRBD2
CDR3nt: TGTGCCAGCAGTTACCCGACGGACATTCAGTACTTC; CDR3aa: CASSYPTDIQYF; j_gene: TRBJ2-4; abundance: few; v_gene: TRBV6-2/TRBV6-3; d_gene: .
CDR3nt: TGCAGTCGCTTCCGGGGTGATACGCAGTATTTT; CDR3aa: CSRFRGDTQYF; j_gene: TRBJ2-3; abundance: many; v_gene: TRBV20-1; d_gene: .
CDR3nt: TGTGCCAGCAGCCGGCCCAGGGGGACCCAGTACTTC; CDR3aa: CASSRPRGTQYF; j_gene: TRBJ2-5; abundance: .; v_gene: TRBV7-2; d_gene: .
CDR3nt: TGTGCCGCGAGATCGGACGGTGAGAACTATGGCTACACCTTC; CDR3aa: CAARSDGENYGYTF; j_gene: TRBJ1-2; abundance: few; v_gene: TRBV28; d_gene: .
CDR3nt: TGTGCCAGCAGTCACCCTAGCGGGGGGACCTCCTACGAGCAGTACTTC; CDR3aa: CASSHPSGGTSYEQYF; j_gene: TRBJ2-7; abundance: .; v_gene: TRBV6-5; d_gene: TRBD2
CDR3nt: TGTGCCACCAGTGAGGCTAGCGGGGGACCCATACTTAATGAGCAGTTCTTC; CDR3aa: CATSEASGGPILNEQFF; j_gene: TRBJ2-1; abundance: few; v_gene: TRBV24-1; d_gene: TRBD2
CDR3nt: TGCGCCAGCAGCTTGCTCAGACAGGGTAACTATGGCTACACCTTC; CDR3aa: CASSLLRQGNYGYTF; j_gene: TRBJ1-2; abundance: once; v_gene: TRBV5-1; d_gene: TRBD1
CDR3nt: TGTGCCTGGAGTGTACGCAGGGGAGAGACCCAGTACTTC; CDR3aa: CAWSVRRGETQYF; j_gene: TRBJ2-5; abundance: .; v_gene: TRBV30; d_gene: .
CDR3nt: TGTGCCAGCAATGATGGTGAGCAGTTCTTC; CDR3aa: CASNDGEQFF; j_gene: TRBJ2-1; abundance: .; v_gene: TRBV2; d_gene: .
CDR3nt: TGTGCCAGCAGCTTCGACAGGGGGGACTATGGCTACACCTTC; CDR3aa: CASSFDRGDYGYTF; j_gene: TRBJ1-2; abundance: many; v_gene: TRBV7-7; d_gene: TRBD1
CDR3nt: TGTGCCAGCAGCCTTACAGGGGAGTATCAGCCCCAGCATTTT; CDR3aa: CASSLTGEYQPQHF; j_gene: TRBJ1-5; abundance: few; v_gene: TRBV12-3/TRBV12-4; d_gene: TRBD1
CDR3nt: TGTGCCAGCAGCCCCCGACCCTCCGGCACTACAGGCGGCTACACCTTC; CDR3aa: CASSPRPSGTTGGYTF; j_gene: TRBJ1-2; abundance: .; v_gene: TRBV7-2; d_gene: .
CDR3nt: TGTGCCAGCAGCTTAGTTCCCAATGAGCAGTTCTTC; CDR3aa: CASSLVPNEQFF; j_gene: TRBJ2-1; abundance: few; v_gene: TRBV7-9; d_gene: .
CDR3nt: TGTGCTAGTGGTATTTCCAGGAATGACCAGTACTTC; CDR3aa: CASGISRNDQYF; j_gene: TRBJ2-5; abundance: few; v_gene: TRBV12-5; d_gene: .
CDR3nt: TGTGCCAGCAGTCGCCCCGGGACAGGTGAGCAGCCCCAGCATTTT; CDR3aa: CASSRPGTGEQPQHF; j_gene: TRBJ1-5; abundance: few; v_gene: TRBV6-1; d_gene: TRBD1
CDR3nt: TGTGCCACATGCAGCATCACAGATACGCAGTATTTT; CDR3aa: CATCSITDTQYF; j_gene: TRBJ2-3; abundance: .; v_gene: TRBV10-3; d_gene: .
CDR3nt: TGTGCCAGCAGTTCCCTTCTAGCCAAAAACATTCAGTCCTTC; CDR3aa: CASSSLLAKNIQSF; j_gene: TRBJ2-4; abundance: .; v_gene: TRBV27; d_gene: .
CDR3nt: TGTGCCAGCAGCCCCAGGGTATTCTCCTACGAGCAGTACTTC; CDR3aa: CASSPRVFSYEQYF; j_gene: TRBJ2-7; abundance: .; v_gene: TRBV6-1; d_gene: .
CDR3nt: TGTGCCGTGCACAGGGGAGACACTGAAGCTTTCTTT; CDR3aa: CAVHRGDTEAFF; j_gene: TRBJ1-1; abundance: .; v_gene: TRBV12-3/TRBV12-4; d_gene: TRBD1
CDR3nt: TGTGCCAGCAGTTTAAGGTACAATGAGCAGTTCTTC; CDR3aa: CASSLRYNEQFF; j_gene: TRBJ2-1; abundance: few; v_gene: TRBV28; d_gene: .
CDR3nt: TGCAGTGCTAGAGCCTTAGCGGGGGGCGGGACCCAGTACTTC; CDR3aa: CSARALAGGGTQYF; j_gene: TRBJ2-5; abundance: .; v_gene: TRBV20-1; d_gene: TRBD2
CDR3nt: TGTGCCAGCAGTGCCCTCTGGGAGGCTTTCTTT; CDR3aa: CASSALWEAFF; j_gene: TRBJ1-1; abundance: .; v_gene: TRBV6-1; d_gene: .
CDR3nt: TGTGCCAGCAGTTACGGGAACTCGTACCAAGAGACCCAGTACTTC; CDR3aa: CASSYGNSYQETQYF; j_gene: TRBJ2-5; abundance: many; v_gene: TRBV6-5; d_gene: .
CDR3nt: TGCAGTGCTAGCTCCCCCGGGGAGGGCGAGCAGTACTTC; CDR3aa: CSASSPGEGEQYF; j_gene: TRBJ2-7; abundance: few; v_gene: TRBV20-1; d_gene: TRBD2
CDR3nt: TGCAGTGCTAGTACAAGGTTCTTC; CDR3aa: CSASTRFF; j_gene: TRBJ2-1; abundance: few; v_gene: TRBV20-1; d_gene: .
CDR3nt: TGTGCCAGCAGCTTAGCGGGTAGCGGGAGTAGGCGAGAGACCCAGTACTTC; CDR3aa: CASSLAGSGSRRETQYF; j_gene: TRBJ2-5; abundance: many; v_gene: TRBV7-2; d_gene: TRBD2
CDR3nt: TGCAGTGCTAGAGCTGATGGTGAAAAACTGTTTTTT; CDR3aa: CSARADGEKLFF; j_gene: TRBJ1-4; abundance: few; v_gene: TRBV20-1; d_gene: .
CDR3nt: TGTGCCAGCAGTTACTCGAGGGTCTTTTGGACACCGGGCGCAAATGGCTACACCTTC; CDR3aa: CASSYSRVFWTPGANGYTF; j_gene: TRBJ1-2; abundance: .; v_gene: TRBV6-5; d_gene: .
CDR3nt: TGTGCCAGCAGCCCCCCCCCGTCGAACACTGAAGCTTTCTTT; CDR3aa: CASSPPPSNTEAFF; j_gene: TRBJ1-1; abundance: .; v_gene: TRBV9; d_gene: .
CDR3nt: TGTGCCAGCAGCTTGAGCGTGCAGGGGGTGGCGGAGACCCAGTACTTC; CDR3aa: CASSLSVQGVAETQYF; j_gene: TRBJ2-5; abundance: many; v_gene: TRBV7-9; d_gene: TRBD1
CDR3nt: TGTGCCAGCAGCCAAGATCAGGGGGCGTACAATGAGCAGTTCTTC; CDR3aa: CASSQDQGAYNEQFF; j_gene: TRBJ2-1; abundance: .; v_gene: TRBV4-2; d_gene: TRBD1
CDR3nt: TGTGCCAGCAGCTTATTGGCGACAGGGGGCTTCTACGAGCAGTACTTC; CDR3aa: CASSLLATGGFYEQYF; j_gene: TRBJ2-7; abundance: many; v_gene: TRBV7-2; d_gene: TRBD1
CDR3nt: TGTGCCAGCAGTTCTACGGGACTTTTCAATGAGCAGTTCTTC; CDR3aa: CASSSTGLFNEQFF; j_gene: TRBJ2-1; abundance: .; v_gene: TRBV6-5; d_gene: .
CDR3nt: TGCGCCAGCAGCCCACTGCGTGCCTTCACAGATACGCAGTATTTT; CDR3aa: CASSPLRAFTDTQYF; j_gene: TRBJ2-3; abundance: .; v_gene: TRBV4-3; d_gene: .
CDR3nt: TGTGCCATCAAACCGGAGGGGGGCGGTAGGACCCAGTACTTC; CDR3aa: CAIKPEGGGRTQYF; j_gene: TRBJ2-5; abundance: .; v_gene: TRBV10-3; d_gene: .
CDR3nt: TGTGCCAGCAGTTTTCTAGCTACGAACACCGGGGAGCTGTTTTTT; CDR3aa: CASSFLATNTGELFF; j_gene: TRBJ2-2; abundance: once; v_gene: TRBV12-3/TRBV12-4; d_gene: .
CDR3nt: TGTGCCAGCAACAAGAGCGGGGGGGCGCTCACCGGGGAGCTGTTTTTT; CDR3aa: CASNKSGGALTGELFF; j_gene: TRBJ2-2; abundance: .; v_gene: TRBV21-1; d_gene: .
CDR3nt: TGTGCCAGCAGCTTGGACAGGGGGTGGAATCAGCCCCAGCATTTT; CDR3aa: CASSLDRGWNQPQHF; j_gene: TRBJ1-5; abundance: .; v_gene: TRBV5-5; d_gene: TRBD1
CDR3nt: TGTGCCAGCAGCCAAACTCGGGCCAGGGATGTCGCAGATACGCAGTATTTT; CDR3aa: CASSQTRARDVADTQYF; j_gene: TRBJ2-3; abundance: .; v_gene: TRBV12-3/TRBV12-4; d_gene: .
CDR3nt: TGTGCCAGCAGCTGGACTAGCGGGAGATCGAGCACCGGGGAGCTGTTTTTT; CDR3aa: CASSWTSGRSSTGELFF; j_gene: TRBJ2-2; abundance: .; v_gene: TRBV7-9; d_gene: TRBD2
CDR3nt: TGTGCCAGCAGCTTAGGGGGGGGATCGGGCAATGAGCAGTTCTTC; CDR3aa: CASSLGGGSGNEQFF; j_gene: TRBJ2-1; abundance: .; v_gene: TRBV7-2; d_gene: TRBD2
CDR3nt: TGCGCCAGCAGCCAAGTTAAGGCCGGTCAAGAGACCCAGTACTTC; CDR3aa: CASSQVKAGQETQYF; j_gene: TRBJ2-5; abundance: .; v_gene: TRBV4-3; d_gene: .
CDR3nt: TGTGCCAGCAGCTCCCTAGACGCGGGGAATGAAAAACTGTTTTTT; CDR3aa: CASSSLDAGNEKLFF; j_gene: TRBJ1-4; abundance: .; v_gene: TRBV7-6; d_gene: .
CDR3nt: TGCGCCAGCAGCCGATCCGGGACAGTAAATCAGCCCCAGCATTTT; CDR3aa: CASSRSGTVNQPQHF; j_gene: TRBJ1-5; abundance: few; v_gene: TRBV5-1; d_gene: TRBD1
CDR3nt: TGTATCCGATCTCTTGGGGGAGAAGAGACCCAGTACTTC; CDR3aa: CIRSLGGEETQYF; j_gene: TRBJ2-5; abundance: .; v_gene: TRBV16; d_gene: .
CDR3nt: TGCGCCAGCAGCTTGGCTTCTAGCGGAGATACGCAGTATTTT; CDR3aa: CASSLASSGDTQYF; j_gene: TRBJ2-3; abundance: .; v_gene: TRBV5-1; d_gene: TRBD2
CDR3nt: TGTGCCAGCAGTACAGGGGGCTACAATGAGCAGTTCTTC; CDR3aa: CASSTGGYNEQFF; j_gene: TRBJ2-1; abundance: .; v_gene: TRBV27; d_gene: TRBD1